The 17 T cell receptor beta chains reported below all come from one sample, sequenced in a study of PD-1 blockade in mismatch repair-deficient tumors. The antigens for these receptors are not known. Time point specified: approximately ten-day in vitro stimulation with candidate neoantigen peptide 3. TCRdb's table, derived via immunoSEQ multiplex PCR, lists solely in-frame clones and lacks some. The sample lists over 9,000 clones; approximately 90% were seen once. Sequenced material: cells cultured in vitro, taken from a patient treated with pembrolizumab. These receptors were collected from an adult with mismatch repair-deficient cancer.

The chain has TRBV2 and TRBJ2-5, with D unresolved. Germline V gives CDR1 SNHLY, CDR2 FYNNEI. V was pared by 5 bases and J by 2 bases, with 3 bases between. CDR3 length equals 11 residues. Here the CDR3 reads CASSSQETQYF. In DNA, the CDR3 is TGTGCCAGCAGTTCTCAAGAGACCCAGTACTTC.

This chain joins TRBV15 and TRBJ2-2; no clear D. This CDR3 region has 12 residues. The germline V gene has CDR1 LNHNV and CDR2 YYDKDF (reference sequence). The V and J ends lost 4 bases and 3 bases respectively, with 3 bases between them. The CDR3 sequence: CATSTYTGELFF. CDR3 DNA sequence: TGTGCCACCAGCACCTACACCGGGGAGCTGTTTTTT.

This clone was seen once. The J gene is TRBJ2-1, the V gene TRBV29-1; D uncertain. The CDR3 runs to 16 residues. The V and J ends lost 1 base and 0 bases respectively, with 13 bases between them. From germline, CDR1 is SQVTM and CDR2 ANQGSEA. The CDR3, as DNA: TGCAGCGTTGAAGGTAGTGCTTTTCGCTCCTACAATGAGCAGTTCTTC. It codes for CSVEGSAFRSYNEQFF.

The CDR3 nucleotides are TGTGCCAGCAGCCCCCAGGGGTCTGTCTCCTACAATGAGCAGTTCTTC. This encodes CASSPQGSVSYNEQFF. The V and J genes are TRBV9 and TRBJ2-1; D is possibly TRBD1 (6 bases). Between the trimmed V and J ends, which lost 4 bases and 0 bases, there was a span of 14 bases. CDR1 and CDR2 from the germline V gene are SGDLS and YYNGEE. The CDR3 has 16 residues.

V gene TRBV9 combines with J gene TRBJ1-5; no reliable D call. The germline V and J ends were trimmed by 3 bases and 8 bases, with 12 bases remaining between them. Germline loops: CDR1 SGDLS, CDR2 YYNGEE. The CDR3 loop spans 13 amino acids. The CDR3 reads CASSDGPIEPQHF. The CDR3 DNA sequence: TGTGCCAGCAGCGACGGACCGATTGAGCCCCAGCATTTT.

The chain employs TRBV7-8 and TRBJ2-1; D is undetermined. Germline V gene sequence: CDR1 SGHVS, CDR2 FQNEAQ. V dropped 5 bases and J dropped 8 bases, with 16 bases sitting between them. The CDR3 contains 14 residues. The CDR3 region is CASSPFSRFDEQFF. The DNA of the CDR3 is TGTGCCAGCAGCCCATTCTCTAGGTTCGATGAGCAGTTCTTC.

A single count supports this clone. The rearrangement uses TRBV5-8 and TRBJ1-4, with D tentatively TRBD1 (6 bases). Looked up from germline, CDR1 is SGHTS and CDR2 is YDEGEE. The CDR3 is 15 residues long. Between the trimmed V and J ends, which lost 4 bases and 5 bases, there was a span of 15 bases. Here the CDR3 reads CASSHSQGLNEKLFF. The CDR3 bases are TGTGCCAGCAGCCACTCTCAGGGGCTGAATGAAAAACTGTTTTTT.

The V and J genes are TRBV29-1 and TRBJ2-5; a possible D gene is TRBD2 (6 bases). Germline CDR1 is SQVTM and CDR2 is ANQGSEA. V lost 1 base to trimming and J lost 2 bases, with 11 bases between them. CDR3 size: 14 residues. CDR3 region: CSVEAGVPQETQYF. In DNA, the CDR3 is TGCAGCGTTGAAGCGGGAGTTCCTCAAGAGACCCAGTACTTC.

This chain joins TRBV27 and TRBJ1-1; no firm D call. Trimming left V 3 bases short and J 1 base short, with 9 bases between. Germline CDR1 reads MNHEY; CDR2 reads SMNVEV (reference sequence). The CDR3 totals 14 residues. CDR3 nucleotide sequence: TGTGCCAGCAGTTTCTGGGCCGAGAACACTGAAGCTTTCTTT. The encoded protein is CASSFWAENTEAFF.

The chain has TRBV7-2 and TRBJ2-7; 14 nucleotides agree with TRBD2. The germline V gene encodes CDR1 SGHTA and CDR2 FQGNSA. V gave up 5 bases and J gave up 11 bases; unmatched junction bases: 11. This CDR3 spans 15 amino acids. DNA for the CDR3: TGTGCCAGCAGCACCCCGGGACTAGCGGGAGTATATGAGTACTTC. This encodes CASSTPGLAGVYEYF. Combining the CDR3 with reference TRBV7-2 and TRBJ2-7 gives the whole variable domain GAGVSQSPSNKVTEKGKDVELRCDPISGHTALYWYRQSLGQGLEFLIYFQGNSAPDKSGLPSDRFSAERTGGSVSTLTIQRTQQEDSAVYLCASSTPGLAGVYEYFGPGTRLTVT.

The chain combines TRBV7-3 with TRBJ2-6; maybe TRBD2 (5 bases). CDR3 length: 15 amino acids. Germline V gene sequence: CDR1 SGHTA, CDR2 FQGTGA. Trimming pared 5 bases from V and 1 base from J, leaving 9 bases between. CDR3 residues: CASSPGGSGANVLTF. CDR3 sequence (DNA): TGTGCCAGCAGCCCAGGAGGATCTGGGGCCAACGTCCTGACTTTC.

The V and J genes are TRBV27 and TRBJ1-1, with D unclear. There are 12 residues in the CDR3. V lost 5 bases and J lost 2, with 6 bases in between. Germline V gene lookup returns CDR1 MNHEY and CDR2 SMNVEV (reference sequence). CDR3 bases: TGTGCCAGCAGTCATTTTAACACTGAAGCTTTCTTT. This encodes CASSHFNTEAFF.

In this sample, this clone turned up once. The rearrangement joins TRBV7-9 to TRBJ2-7; D gene unclear. CDR1 and CDR2 (germline): SEHNR, FQNEAQ (reference sequence). The germline V and J ends were trimmed by 3 bases and 5 bases, with 8 bases remaining between them. The CDR3 covers 12 residues. CDR3 sequence: CASSFLGNEQYF. Written as DNA, the CDR3 is TGTGCCAGCAGCTTTCTGGGAAACGAGCAGTACTTC.

This clone has only one observation. The chain is built from TRBV5-4 and TRBJ2-3; unclear D gene. Germline V gene sequence: CDR1 SGHNT, CDR2 YYREEE (reference sequence). V was shortened by 1 base and J by 0 bases, with 6 bases between the two germline ends. This CDR3 is built from 14 residues. The CDR3 spells CASSLTQSTDTQYF. For the CDR3, the DNA is TGTGCCAGCAGCTTGACCCAAAGCACAGATACGCAGTATTTT.

The chain couples TRBV28 to TRBJ1-4; D is undetermined. This CDR3 is built from 12 residues. In germline, CDR1 is MDHEN, CDR2 SYDVKM. The V end was cut by 6 bases, the J end by 0 bases, with 2 bases between. The CDR3 coding sequence is TGTGCCAGCAGGACAACTAATGAAAAACTGTTTTTT. Protein product: CASRTTNEKLFF. Looking up the rest from reference TRBV28 and TRBJ1-4 gives the full variable domain: DVKVTQSSRYLVKRTGEKVFLECVQDMDHENMFWYRQDPGLGLRLIYFSYDVKMKEKGDIPEGYSVSREKKERFSLILESASTNQTSMYLCASRTTNEKLFFGSGTQLSVL.

This clone came up once. The gene calls are TRBV27 and TRBJ1-5; tentative D call: TRBD1 (6 bases). The V gene lost 4 bases and the J gene lost 2 bases, with 18 bases spanning the gap. This CDR3 spans 17 amino acids. Germline values: CDR1 MNHEY, CDR2 SMNVEV (reference sequence). CDR3 sequence: CASSSGEGGVGNQPQHF. The CDR3 DNA sequence: TGTGCCAGCAGTTCTGGGGAGGGGGGCGTTGGCAATCAGCCCCAGCATTTT.

The V and J genes are TRBV18 and TRBJ2-7; D uncertain. Germline CDR1 is KGHSH and CDR2 is LQKENI. With 4 bases removed from V and 0 bases from J, the gap between germline ends came to 16 bases. The CDR3 has 16 residues. CDR3 region: CASSRVLAVNSYEQYF. As DNA, the CDR3 is TGTGCCAGCTCACGAGTTCTGGCAGTTAACTCCTACGAGCAGTACTTC. Full variable domain (remainder filled in from reference TRBV18 and TRBJ2-7): NAGVMQNPRHLVRRRGQEARLRCSPMKGHSHVYWYRQLPEEGLKFMVYLQKENIIDESGMPKERFSAEFPKEGPSILRIQQVVRGDSAAYFCASSRVLAVNSYEQYFGPGTRLTVT.